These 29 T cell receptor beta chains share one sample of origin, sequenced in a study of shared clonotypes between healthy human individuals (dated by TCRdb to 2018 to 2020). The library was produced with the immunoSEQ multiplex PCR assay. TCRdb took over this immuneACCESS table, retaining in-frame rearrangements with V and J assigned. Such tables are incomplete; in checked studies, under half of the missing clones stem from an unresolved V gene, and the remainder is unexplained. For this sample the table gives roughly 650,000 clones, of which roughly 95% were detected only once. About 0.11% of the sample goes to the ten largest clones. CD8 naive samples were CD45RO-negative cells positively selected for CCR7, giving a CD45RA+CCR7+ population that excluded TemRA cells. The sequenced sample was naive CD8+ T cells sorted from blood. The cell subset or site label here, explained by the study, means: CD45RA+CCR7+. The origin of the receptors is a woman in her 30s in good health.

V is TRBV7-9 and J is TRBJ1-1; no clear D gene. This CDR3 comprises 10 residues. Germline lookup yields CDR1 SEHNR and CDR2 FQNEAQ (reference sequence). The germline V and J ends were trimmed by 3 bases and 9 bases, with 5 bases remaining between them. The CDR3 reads CASSLEKAFF. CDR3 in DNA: TGTGCCAGCAGCTTGGAGAAAGCTTTCTTT.

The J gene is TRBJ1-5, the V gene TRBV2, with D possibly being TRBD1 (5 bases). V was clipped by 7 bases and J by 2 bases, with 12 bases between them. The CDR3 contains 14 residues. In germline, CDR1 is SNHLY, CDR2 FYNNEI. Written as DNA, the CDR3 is TGTGCCAGCAAACAAACAGGAGGCAATCAGCCCCAGCATTTT. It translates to CASKQTGGNQPQHF.

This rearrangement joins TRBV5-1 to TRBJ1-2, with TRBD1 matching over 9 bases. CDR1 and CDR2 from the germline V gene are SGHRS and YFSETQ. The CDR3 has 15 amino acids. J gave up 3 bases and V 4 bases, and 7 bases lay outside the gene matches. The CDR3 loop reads CASSPRDRDHYGYTF. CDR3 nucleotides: TGCGCCAGCAGCCCCCGGGACAGGGACCACTATGGCTACACCTTC.

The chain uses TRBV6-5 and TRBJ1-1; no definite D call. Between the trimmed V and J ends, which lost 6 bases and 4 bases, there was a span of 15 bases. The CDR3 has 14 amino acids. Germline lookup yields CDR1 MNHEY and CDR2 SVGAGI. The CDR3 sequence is CASSLRPMGTEAFF. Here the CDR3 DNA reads TGTGCCAGCAGCCTTCGCCCTATGGGCACTGAAGCTTTCTTT.

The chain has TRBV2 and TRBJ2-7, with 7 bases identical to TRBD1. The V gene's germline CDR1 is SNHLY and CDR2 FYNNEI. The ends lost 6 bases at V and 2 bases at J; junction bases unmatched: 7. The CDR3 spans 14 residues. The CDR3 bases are TGTGCCAGCAGCGTTGGGGGACAGACCTACGAGCAGTACTTC. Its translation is CASSVGGQTYEQYF.

The CDR3 loop reads CASSVGGAGEQFF. CDR3 DNA: TGTGCCAGCAGCGTAGGAGGAGCGGGTGAGCAGTTCTTC. The rearrangement uses TRBV9 and TRBJ2-1; the D gene is possibly TRBD2 (6 bases). The V end was cut by 0 bases, the J end by 9 bases, with 10 bases between. Germline CDR1 SGDLS, CDR2 YYNGEE. There are 13 residues in the CDR3.

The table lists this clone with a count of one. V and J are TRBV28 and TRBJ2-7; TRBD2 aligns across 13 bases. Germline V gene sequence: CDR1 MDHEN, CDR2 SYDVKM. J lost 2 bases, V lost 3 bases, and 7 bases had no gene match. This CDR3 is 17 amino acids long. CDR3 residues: CASSFGTSGTQAYEQYF. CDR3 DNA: TGTGCCAGCAGTTTCGGGACTAGCGGGACGCAAGCCTACGAGCAGTACTTC.

The CDR3 bases are TGTGCCAGCAGCTTATACACCCCCTACGAGCAGTACTTC. It encodes CASSLYTPYEQYF. The rearrangement links TRBV7-8 to TRBJ2-7; D ambiguous. CDR1 SGHVS and CDR2 FQNEAQ come from the germline V gene. Trimming removed 2 bases from V and 2 bases from J, with 7 bases in between. The CDR3 is 13 residues long. Filled out from reference TRBV7-8 and TRBJ2-7, the complete variable domain reads GAGVSQSPRYKVAKRGQDVALRCDPISGHVSLFWYQQALGQGPEFLTYFQNEAQLDKSGLPSDRFFAERPEGSVSTLKIQRTQQEDSAVYLCASSLYTPYEQYFGPGTRLTVT.

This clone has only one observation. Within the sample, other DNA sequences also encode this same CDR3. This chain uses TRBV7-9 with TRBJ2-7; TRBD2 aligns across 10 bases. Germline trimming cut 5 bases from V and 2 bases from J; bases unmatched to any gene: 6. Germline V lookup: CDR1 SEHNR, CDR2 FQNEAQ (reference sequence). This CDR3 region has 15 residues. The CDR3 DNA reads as TGTGCCAGCAGCCCCCCTAGCGGGAGAACCTACGAGCAGTACTTC. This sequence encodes CASSPPSGRTYEQYF.

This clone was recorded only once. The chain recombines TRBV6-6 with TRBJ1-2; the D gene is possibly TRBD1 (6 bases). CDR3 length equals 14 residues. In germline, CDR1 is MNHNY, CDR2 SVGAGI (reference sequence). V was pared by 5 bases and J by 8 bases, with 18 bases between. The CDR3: CASSPDGGRGGYTF. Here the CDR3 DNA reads TGTGCCAGCAGTCCCGACGGGGGCCGAGGGGGCTACACCTTC.

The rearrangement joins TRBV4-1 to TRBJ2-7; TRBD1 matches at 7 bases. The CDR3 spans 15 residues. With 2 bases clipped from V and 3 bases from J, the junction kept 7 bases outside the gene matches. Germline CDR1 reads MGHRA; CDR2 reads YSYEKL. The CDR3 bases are TGCGCCAGCAGCCAAAAACAAACAGGGGTCTACGAGCAGTACTTC. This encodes CASSQKQTGVYEQYF.

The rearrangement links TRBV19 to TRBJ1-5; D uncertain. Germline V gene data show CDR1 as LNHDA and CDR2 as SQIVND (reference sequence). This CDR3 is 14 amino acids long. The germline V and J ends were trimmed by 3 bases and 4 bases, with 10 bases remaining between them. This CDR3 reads CASSIGQINQPQHF. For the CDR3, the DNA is TGTGCCAGTAGTATTGGGCAGATTAATCAGCCCCAGCATTTT.

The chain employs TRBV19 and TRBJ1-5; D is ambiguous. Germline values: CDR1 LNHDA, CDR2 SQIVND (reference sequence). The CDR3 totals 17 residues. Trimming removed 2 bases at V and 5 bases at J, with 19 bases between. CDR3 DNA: TGTGCCAGTAGTATAAGCCAGGCGGAGCTGTGGTATCAGCCCCAGCATTTT. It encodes CASSISQAELWYQPQHF.

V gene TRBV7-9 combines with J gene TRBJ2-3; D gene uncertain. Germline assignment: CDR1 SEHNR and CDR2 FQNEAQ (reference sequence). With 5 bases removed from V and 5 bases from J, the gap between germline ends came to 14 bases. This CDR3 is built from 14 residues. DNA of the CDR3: TGTGCCAGCAGCGACGCTGGGCTTGGAGATACGCAGTATTTT. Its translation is CASSDAGLGDTQYF.

The CDR3 is CASSLVRANTEAFF. The CDR3 DNA is TGTGCCAGCAGCTTGGTCAGGGCGAACACTGAAGCTTTCTTT. The J gene is TRBJ1-1, the V gene TRBV5-6, with D maybe TRBD1 (5 bases). This CDR3 spans 14 amino acids. From germline, CDR1 is SGHDT and CDR2 YYEEEE. V was clipped by 0 bases and J by 1 base, with 7 bases between them.

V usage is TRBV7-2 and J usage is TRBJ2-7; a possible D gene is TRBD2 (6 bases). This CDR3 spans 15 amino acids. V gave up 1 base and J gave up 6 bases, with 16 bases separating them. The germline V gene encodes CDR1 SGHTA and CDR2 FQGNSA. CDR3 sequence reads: CASSLEGLLTGEQYF. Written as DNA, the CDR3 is TGTGCCAGCAGCTTAGAGGGACTCCTAACTGGCGAGCAGTACTTC.

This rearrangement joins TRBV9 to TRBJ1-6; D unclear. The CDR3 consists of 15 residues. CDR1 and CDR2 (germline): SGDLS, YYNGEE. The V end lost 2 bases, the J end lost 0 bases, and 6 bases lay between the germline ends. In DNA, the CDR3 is TGTGCCAGCAGCGTCGAGAGCTCCTATAATTCACCCCTCCACTTT. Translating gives CASSVESSYNSPLHF.

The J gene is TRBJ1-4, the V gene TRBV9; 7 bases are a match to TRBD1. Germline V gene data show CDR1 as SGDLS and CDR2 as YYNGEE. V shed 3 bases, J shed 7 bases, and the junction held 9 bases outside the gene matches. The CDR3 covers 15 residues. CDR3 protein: CASSATGVGGEKLFF. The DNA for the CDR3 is TGTGCCAGCAGCGCAACAGGGGTCGGAGGTGAAAAACTGTTTTTT.

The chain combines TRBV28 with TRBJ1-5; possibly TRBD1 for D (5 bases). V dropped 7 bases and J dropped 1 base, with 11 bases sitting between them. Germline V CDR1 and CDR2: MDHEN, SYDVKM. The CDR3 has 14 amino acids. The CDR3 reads CASTGTGSNQPQHF. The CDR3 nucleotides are TGTGCCAGCACAGGGACGGGAAGCAATCAGCCCCAGCATTTT.

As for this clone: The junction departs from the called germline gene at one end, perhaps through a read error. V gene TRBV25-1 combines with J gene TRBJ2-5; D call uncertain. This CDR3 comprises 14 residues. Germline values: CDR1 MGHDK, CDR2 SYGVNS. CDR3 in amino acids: CASSDHSSQGTQYF. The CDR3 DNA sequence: TGTGCCAGCAGTGACCACAGTTCCCAAGGGACCCAGTACTTC.

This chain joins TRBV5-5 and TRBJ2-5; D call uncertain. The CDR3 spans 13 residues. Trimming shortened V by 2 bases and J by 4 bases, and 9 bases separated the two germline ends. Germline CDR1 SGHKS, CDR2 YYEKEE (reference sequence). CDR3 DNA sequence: TGTGCCAGCAGCTTCGTTTCGGGAGAGACCCAGTACTTC. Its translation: CASSFVSGETQYF.

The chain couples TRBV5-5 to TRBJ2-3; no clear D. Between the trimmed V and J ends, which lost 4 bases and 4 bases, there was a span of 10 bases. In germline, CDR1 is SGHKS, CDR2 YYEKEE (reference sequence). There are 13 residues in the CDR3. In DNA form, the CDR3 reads TGTGCCAGCAGCGACCCGAACTCAGATACGCAGTATTTT. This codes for CASSDPNSDTQYF.

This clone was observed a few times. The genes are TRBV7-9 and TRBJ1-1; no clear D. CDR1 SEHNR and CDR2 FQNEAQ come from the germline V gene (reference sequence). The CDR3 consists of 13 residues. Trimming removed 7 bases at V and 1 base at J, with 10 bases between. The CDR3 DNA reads TGTGCCAGCAAGGAGGGAGGGAACACTGAAGCTTTCTTT. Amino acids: CASKEGGNTEAFF.

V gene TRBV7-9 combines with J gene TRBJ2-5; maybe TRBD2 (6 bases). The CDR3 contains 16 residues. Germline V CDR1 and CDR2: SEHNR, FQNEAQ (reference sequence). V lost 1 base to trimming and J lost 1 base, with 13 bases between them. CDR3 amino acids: CASSLDAAGTQETQYF. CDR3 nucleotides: TGTGCCAGCAGCTTAGATGCAGCGGGTACCCAAGAGACCCAGTACTTC.

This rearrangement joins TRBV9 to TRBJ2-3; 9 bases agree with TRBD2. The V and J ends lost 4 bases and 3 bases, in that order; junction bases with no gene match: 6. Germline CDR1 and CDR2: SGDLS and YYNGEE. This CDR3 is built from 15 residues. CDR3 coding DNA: TGTGCCAGCAGCTTCAGCGGGAGGCTAACAGATACGCAGTATTTT. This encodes CASSFSGRLTDTQYF.

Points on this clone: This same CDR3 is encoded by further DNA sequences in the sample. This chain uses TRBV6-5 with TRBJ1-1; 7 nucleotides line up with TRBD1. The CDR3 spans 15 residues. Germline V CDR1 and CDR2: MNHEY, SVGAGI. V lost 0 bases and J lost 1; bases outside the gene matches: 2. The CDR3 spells CASSYSTGANTEAFF. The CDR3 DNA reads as TGTGCCAGCAGTTACTCTACAGGGGCGAACACTGAAGCTTTCTTT.

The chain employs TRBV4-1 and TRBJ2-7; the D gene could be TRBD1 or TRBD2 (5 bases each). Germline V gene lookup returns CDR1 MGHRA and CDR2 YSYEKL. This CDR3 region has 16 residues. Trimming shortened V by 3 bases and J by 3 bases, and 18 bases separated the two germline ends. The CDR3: CASSQGDGYGFYEQYF. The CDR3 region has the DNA TGCGCCAGCAGCCAGGGGGACGGTTATGGGTTCTACGAGCAGTACTTC.

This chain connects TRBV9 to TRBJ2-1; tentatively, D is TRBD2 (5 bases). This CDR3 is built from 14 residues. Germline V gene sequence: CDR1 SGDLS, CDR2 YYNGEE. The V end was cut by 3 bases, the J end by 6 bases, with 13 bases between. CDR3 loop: CASSGTTTSNEQFF. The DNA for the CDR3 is TGTGCCAGCAGCGGAACCACAACTAGCAATGAGCAGTTCTTC.

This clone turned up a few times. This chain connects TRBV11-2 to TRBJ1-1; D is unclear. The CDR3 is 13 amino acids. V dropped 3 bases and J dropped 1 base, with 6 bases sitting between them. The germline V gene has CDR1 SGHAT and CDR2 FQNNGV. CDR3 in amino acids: CASSFHPNTEAFF. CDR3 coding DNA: TGTGCCAGCAGCTTCCACCCGAACACTGAAGCTTTCTTT.